Below, 8 T cell receptor beta chains from the same sample are listed, as sequenced in a study of T cell responses to AZD1222 COVID-19 vaccine. Sequencing was performed with immunoSEQ multiplex PCR; in TCRdb, only in-frame clones are kept and a portion is missing. The sample has over 95,000 clones; nearly 90% are singletons. The specimen was peripheral blood, collected on day 0 of AZD1222 vaccination. All receptors come from an adult in good health.

The CDR3 here is CASSDSGTPISGNTIYF. As DNA, the CDR3 is TGTGCCAGCTCTGATTCCGGGACACCTATCTCTGGAAACACCATATATTTT. The chain carries TRBV18 and TRBJ1-3, with a weak D call TRBD1 (6 bases). Looked up from germline, CDR1 is KGHSH and CDR2 is LQKENI. V lost 6 bases to trimming and J lost 0 bases, with 18 bases between them. The CDR3 sequence is 17 residues long.

This clone was counted a few times. The chain has TRBV2 and TRBJ1-2, with D possibly TRBD1 on 6 matching bases. The CDR3 sequence is 14 residues long. CDR1 and CDR2 (germline): SNHLY, FYNNEI. V gave up 5 bases and J gave up 8 bases, with 18 bases separating them. CDR3 nucleotide sequence: TGTGCCAGCAGTTACAGTACAGGGTTGGGAGGCTACACCTTC. Its translation: CASSYSTGLGGYTF.

In the case of this clone: The junction does not match germline at one end; this may be a read error. This sequence joins TRBV5-1 and TRBJ1-5; D is unresolved. The CDR3 extends over 15 amino acids. Germline CDR1 SGHRS, CDR2 YFSETQ. The CDR3 region has the DNA TGTGCCAGCAGCCCCGAGGTAGGGTCGAGACAGCCCCAGCATTTT. Its protein is CASSPEVGSRQPQHF.

V gene TRBV7-2 combines with J gene TRBJ2-2; D remains ambiguous. CDR1 and CDR2 from the germline V gene are SGHTA and FQGNSA. This CDR3 is 13 amino acids long. Deletions cut 2 bases from V and 1 base from J, with 2 bases between. The CDR3 nucleotides read TGTGCCAGCAGCTTACTGAACACCGGGGAGCTGTTTTTT. Amino acid sequence: CASSLLNTGELFF.

This chain joins TRBV7-2 and TRBJ2-7; 10 positions match TRBD1. Looked up from germline, CDR1 is SGHTA and CDR2 is FQGNSA. The CDR3 spans 15 residues. Trimming cost V 5 bases and J 5 bases; bases outside gene matches: 9. The CDR3 loop reads CASSQTGTGVHEQYF. The CDR3 DNA sequence: TGTGCCAGCAGCCAAACCGGGACAGGGGTCCACGAGCAGTACTTC.

The chain employs TRBV24-1 and TRBJ1-2, with D possibly matching TRBD1 (5 bases). This CDR3 spans 14 amino acids. Germline V gives CDR1 KGHDR, CDR2 SFDVKD. V shed 3 bases and J shed 4 bases, with 11 bases lying between them. CDR3 residues: CATSDTQGFYGYTF. In DNA form, the CDR3 reads TGTGCCACCAGTGATACTCAGGGATTCTATGGCTACACCTTC.

V gene TRBV6-1 combines with J gene TRBJ1-2; D gene uncertain. Trimming stripped 3 bases from V and 8 bases from J, with 13 bases between. CDR3 length: 13 residues. Germline V gene data show CDR1 as MNHNS and CDR2 as SASEGT. The CDR3 nucleotides are TGTGCCAGCAGTGAGACCGACCATAAAGGCTACACCTTC. It translates to CASSETDHKGYTF.

The chain uses TRBV27 and TRBJ1-2; no clear D gene. Germline V gene data show CDR1 as MNHEY and CDR2 as SMNVEV (reference sequence). This CDR3 is built from 14 residues. The ends were cut back, 5 bases at V and 7 bases at J, with 17 bases in the middle. The CDR3 protein is CASSPRRSLGGYTF. The CDR3 region has the DNA TGTGCCAGCAGTCCACGCCGGAGTCTAGGTGGCTACACCTTC.